This T cell receptor beta chain came from a study of CD8 T cells in Susac syndrome. When the RNA was reverse transcribed, random hexamers were used with an input of roughly 0.45 to 1 ug. Amplification of TCR beta CDR3 was carried out by immunoSEQ multiplex PCR, which covered 54 Vbeta and 13 Jbeta segments. One entry per CDR3 protein results from TCRdb running MiXCR on the immunoSEQ multiplex PCR reads. The data show about 200,000 distinct CDR3 sequences, roughly 91% seen once. The patients with Susac syndrome were individuals who fulfilled the recently defined diagnostic criteria for disease that was either definite or probable. TEMRA cells were FACS-enriched and CD8+ and CD4+ T cells negatively isolated. The CDR3 consists of 14 residues. Germline values: CDR1 SNHLY, CDR2 FYNNEI. V lost 7 bases, J lost 8 bases, and 17 bases lay in between.

V is TRBV2 and J is TRBJ2-2; no clear D gene. The sequence was collected from a human donor with Susac syndrome. The sequencing input was CD4+ T cells from PBMCs. The CDR3 DNA reads TGTGCCAGCACCCGAGGCCTGGGGAAAGGGGAGCTGTTTTTT. As protein: CASTRGLGKGELFF.